This T cell receptor (beta chain) was profiled in a study of chemoradiotherapy in HPV16-positive cancers. The study, taken as a whole, reports: Candidate HPV-specific clones and E7-related TCR motifs grew in tumor during treatment.

A word on this clone: Antigen specificity is unknown.

In germline, CDR1 is KGHSH, CDR2 LQKENI. Germline trimming cut 3 bases from V and 6 bases from J; bases unmatched to any gene: 7. The CDR3 is 16 residues long. TCRdb's table, derived via immunoSEQ multiplex PCR, lists solely in-frame clones and lacks some. Among roughly 2,400 clones listed, 79% were seen once. Sequenced here: tumor tissue, sampled from a patient who underwent chemoradiotherapy. V usage is TRBV18 and J usage is TRBJ2-3, with 12 bases matching TRBD2. The TCR was taken from a human donor with HPV-associated anogenital cancer. The CDR3 coding sequence is TGTGCCAGCTCACCCCAGACTAGCGGGGGACGGGATACGCAGTATTTT. Its protein product is CASSPQTSGGRDTQYF.